This entry lists 21 T cell receptor beta chains sequenced from one sample in a study of cytomegalovirus exposure and HLA in healthy donors. PCR involved 60 Vbeta and 13 Jbeta primers. Clones were read by immunoSEQ multiplex PCR, and TCRdb kept only the in-frame ones, dropping some. The data show under 150,000 clones, roughly four fifths seen once. Sequencing was carried out using PBMCs. These receptor sequences come from a male donor in good health and CMV-seronegative.

This sequence joins TRBV7-8 and TRBJ1-3; 8 bases agree with TRBD1. V lost 5 bases to trimming and J lost 2 bases; unmatched junction nucleotides: 2. The CDR3 is made up of 14 amino acids. Germline V CDR1 and CDR2: SGHVS, FQNEAQ. CDR3 amino acids: CASSQTGAGNTIYF. The DNA of the CDR3 is TGTGCCAGCAGCCAGACAGGGGCTGGAAACACCATATATTTT.

This chain uses TRBV29-1 with TRBJ1-3, with D uncertain. The germline V gene has CDR1 SQVTM and CDR2 ANQGSEA. V lost 7 bases, J lost 4 bases, and 8 bases lay in between. The CDR3 has 11 residues. CDR3 amino acids: CSATQGNTIYF. CDR3 DNA: TGCAGCGCAACACAGGGAAACACCATATATTTT. Complete variable domain (other parts from reference TRBV29-1 and TRBJ1-3): SAVISQKPSRDICQRGTSLTIQCQVDSQVTMMFWYRQQPGQSLTLIATANQGSEATYESGFVIDKFPISRPNLTFSTLTVSNMSPEDSSIYLCSATQGNTIYFGEGSWLTVV.

V and J are TRBV7-9 and TRBJ2-3; TRBD2 matches 8 bases. The CDR3 loop spans 17 amino acids. V lost 1 base, J lost 9 bases, and 15 bases stayed unmatched. Germline loops: CDR1 SEHNR, CDR2 FQNEAQ (reference sequence). The CDR3 protein is CASSLEGLESPWDTQYF. CDR3 nucleotides: TGTGCCAGCAGCTTAGAGGGACTAGAATCCCCCTGGGACACGCAGTATTTT.

The rearrangement joins TRBV28 to TRBJ2-7; D not resolved. CDR1 is MDHEN, CDR2 SYDVKM, per germline. The V end lost 2 bases, the J end lost 5 bases, and 10 bases lay between the germline ends. The CDR3 totals 13 residues. In DNA form, the CDR3 reads TGTGCCAGCAGTTTAGGAACTATTCACGAGCAGTACTTC. Translated, it gives CASSLGTIHEQYF.

The rearrangement links TRBV4-3 to TRBJ2-5; D is possibly TRBD2 (5 bases). Germline V CDR1 and CDR2: LGHNA, YSLEER. The CDR3 runs to 15 residues. Between the trimmed V and J ends, which lost 4 bases and 2 bases, there was a span of 14 bases. The CDR3 DNA follows: TGCGCCAGCAGCCGCCTACTGGAGGCGCAAGAGACCCAGTACTTC. Translated, it gives CASSRLLEAQETQYF.

The CDR3 reads CASSGRIHQTGNYGYTF. CDR3 DNA: TGTGCCAGCAGCGGTCGAATCCACCAGACAGGGAACTATGGCTACACCTTC. The chain is built from TRBV9 and TRBJ1-2; 7 bases line up with TRBD1. The CDR3 contains 17 residues. Germline V gives CDR1 SGDLS, CDR2 YYNGEE. V lost 3 bases, J lost 2 bases, and 13 bases stayed unmatched.

The rearrangement links TRBV4-1 to TRBJ1-5; 8 bases line up with TRBD1. This CDR3 has 15 amino acids. The germline CDR1 and CDR2 sequences are MGHRA and YSYEKL. Trimming removed 5 bases from V and 4 bases from J; junction bases left unmatched: 7. The CDR3 DNA reads TGCGCCAGCAGCGGTGTTCAGGGGGCGAATCAGCCCCAGCATTTT. This codes for CASSGVQGANQPQHF.

The chain is built from TRBV28 and TRBJ2-5; D perhaps matches TRBD1 (6 bases). This CDR3 is built from 16 residues. The V gene's germline CDR1 is MDHEN and CDR2 SYDVKM. Trimming pared 4 bases from V and 2 bases from J, leaving 17 bases between. As DNA, the CDR3 is TGTGCCAGCAGTTCGTTACCGGGACACCTACAAGAGACCCAGTACTTC. Its protein is CASSSLPGHLQETQYF. Supplemented by reference TRBV28 and TRBJ2-5, the full variable domain reads DVKVTQSSRYLVKRTGEKVFLECVQDMDHENMFWYRQDPGLGLRLIYFSYDVKMKEKGDIPEGYSVSREKKERFSLILESASTNQTSMYLCASSSLPGHLQETQYFGPGTRLLVL.

Only a few counts were recorded for this clone. At one end, the junction sequence differs from germline, possibly due to a read error. This chain links TRBV6-6 with TRBJ2-5, with D tentatively TRBD1 (6 bases). This CDR3 comprises 11 residues. Germline V gives CDR1 MNHNY, CDR2 SVGAGI (reference sequence). This CDR3 reads CASGAGGQIDF. In DNA form, the CDR3 reads TGTGCCAGCGGTGCTGGGGGCCAAATTGACTTC.

Notes on this clone: An end of the junction differs from the germline gene, which may be a read error. The J gene is TRBJ2-1, the V gene TRBV7-7; 8 bases agree with TRBD2. Germline lookup yields CDR1 SSHAT and CDR2 FNYEAQ (reference sequence). The CDR3 consists of 15 residues. The CDR3 DNA reads as TGTGCTAGCAGCTTGTATCCGGGAGGGCTGGAGGAGCAGTTCTTC. This encodes CASSLYPGGLEEQFF.

CDR3 DNA sequence: TGTGCCAGCAGTGCATTTCAGGGTTCCTACGAGCAGTACTTC. Translation gives CASSAFQGSYEQYF. V usage is TRBV2 and J usage is TRBJ2-7; possible D gene TRBD1, 5 bases. Trimming stripped 4 bases from V and 1 base from J, with 11 bases between. CDR3 length: 14 amino acids. Germline-derived CDR1 and CDR2 are SNHLY and FYNNEI.

In this sample, this clone turned up a few times. J is TRBJ2-7 and V is TRBV29-1; 7 positions match TRBD2. The trim removed 0 bases at V and 2 bases at J, leaving 4 bases unmatched. The CDR3 is made up of 14 amino acids. Germline assignment: CDR1 SQVTM and CDR2 ANQGSEA. In nucleotides, the CDR3 is TGCAGCGTTGAAGATCAAGCGGGAACCTACGAGCAGTACTTC. It codes for CSVEDQAGTYEQYF.

The rearrangement uses TRBV6-5 and TRBJ1-2; 12 bases map to TRBD1. The germline V gene encodes CDR1 MNHEY and CDR2 SVGAGI. Losses at the gene ends were 7 bases for V and 4 bases for J; bases not matched to a gene: 7. This CDR3 is 15 amino acids long. Here the CDR3 reads CASTLGQGASYGYTF. The CDR3 DNA follows: TGTGCCAGCACACTGGGACAGGGGGCTTCCTATGGCTACACCTTC.

The CDR3 region has the DNA TGTGCCAGTAAGGTCGGCGGGAGGGTCACCGGGGAGCTGTTTTTT. The encoded protein is CASKVGGRVTGELFF. The chain uses TRBV19 and TRBJ2-2; 9 bases are shared with TRBD2. V dropped 7 bases and J dropped 4; count of bases not matched to a gene: 7. The CDR3 extends over 15 amino acids. CDR1 LNHDA and CDR2 SQIVND come from the germline V gene (reference sequence). The variable domain in full, with the rest retrieved from reference TRBV19 and TRBJ2-2, is DGGITQSPKYLFRKEGQNVTLSCEQNLNHDAMYWYRQDPGQGLRLIYYSQIVNDFQKGDIAEGYSVSREKKESFPLTVTSAQKNPTAFYLCASKVGGRVTGELFFGEGSRLTVL.

The V gene is TRBV2, the J gene TRBJ2-2, with D tentatively TRBD2 (7 bases). This CDR3 has 15 amino acids. V lost 2 bases to trimming and J lost 5 bases, with 12 bases between them. CDR1 SNHLY and CDR2 FYNNEI come from the germline V gene. The CDR3 region has the DNA TGTGCCAGCAGTGAATGGGGGAGGGGGACCGGGGAGCTGTTTTTT. Encoded protein: CASSEWGRGTGELFF.

About this clone: Other DNA sequences of this sample code for an identical CDR3. The rearrangement uses TRBV5-5 and TRBJ1-2; possible D gene TRBD1, 5 bases. There are 14 residues in the CDR3. V dropped 1 base and J dropped 1 base, with 8 bases sitting between them. CDR1 is SGHKS and CDR2 is YYEKEE in the germline V gene (reference sequence). CDR3 residues: CASSLSQGNYGYTF. In DNA, the CDR3 is TGTGCCAGCAGCTTGAGTCAGGGTAACTATGGCTACACCTTC.

The gene calls are TRBV19 and TRBJ2-2; a possible D gene is TRBD1 (6 bases). Looked up from germline, CDR1 is LNHDA and CDR2 is SQIVND (reference sequence). This CDR3 contains 13 residues. Trimming took off 8 bases at V and 5 bases at J, with 12 bases between the two ends. The CDR3, as DNA: TGTGCCAGTTCACATCAGGGGACCGGGGAGCTGTTTTTT. It yields the protein CASSHQGTGELFF.

The chain has TRBV7-3 and TRBJ2-3, with 10 bases matching TRBD2. The CDR3 covers 15 residues. V shed 5 bases and J 4 bases; nucleotides not matched to a gene: 6. CDR1 is SGHTA and CDR2 is FQGTGA in the germline V gene. DNA of the CDR3: TGTGCCAGCAGCCTAATAGCGGGAGGCTCAGATACGCAGTATTTT. Its translation is CASSLIAGGSDTQYF.

This chain connects TRBV7-8 to TRBJ2-7, with TRBD2 matching over 8 bases. Germline V lookup: CDR1 SGHVS, CDR2 FQNEAQ. CDR3 size: 14 residues. The junction had 7 bases not matched to a gene; V was cut back by 5 bases and J by 4 bases. The CDR3 region has the DNA TGTGCCAGCAGCCCCAGCGGGAGAGGGTACGAGCAGTACTTC. Its translation is CASSPSGRGYEQYF. The variable domain in full, completed from reference TRBV7-8 and TRBJ2-7, reads GAGVSQSPRYKVAKRGQDVALRCDPISGHVSLFWYQQALGQGPEFLTYFQNEAQLDKSGLPSDRFFAERPEGSVSTLKIQRTQQEDSAVYLCASSPSGRGYEQYFGPGTRLTVT.

The chain joins TRBV27 to TRBJ2-7; D may be TRBD2 (7 bases). CDR3 length: 16 amino acids. V lost 1 base and J lost 2, with 15 bases in between. CDR1 is MNHEY, CDR2 SMNVEV, per germline (reference sequence). The CDR3 coding sequence is TGTGCCAGCAGTTTATTTGCGGGGGCTCCTACCTACGAGCAGTACTTC. Its translation: CASSLFAGAPTYEQYF.

The rearrangement links TRBV9 to TRBJ2-1; the match to TRBD1 covers 9 bases. Germline CDR1 reads SGDLS; CDR2 reads YYNGEE. The CDR3 totals 15 residues. With 7 bases clipped from V and 8 bases from J, the junction kept 13 bases outside the gene matches. CDR3 amino acids: CASGQGGQGLHEQFF. Written as DNA, the CDR3 is TGTGCCAGCGGCCAAGGGGGACAGGGATTACATGAGCAGTTCTTC. Based on the CDR3 plus reference TRBV9 and TRBJ2-1, the full variable domain is DSGVTQTPKHLITATGQRVTLRCSPRSGDLSVYWYQQSLDQGLQFLIQYYNGEERAKGNILERFSAQQFPDLHSELNLSSLELGDSALYFCASGQGGQGLHEQFFGPGTRLTVL.